These T cell receptor beta chains were read from a single sample in a study of T cell responses to AZD1222 COVID-19 vaccine. Clones were sequenced by immunoSEQ multiplex PCR, and TCRdb holds only the in-frame ones, with some missing. Altogether some 130,000 clones are present, roughly 88% being singletons, with the ten largest covering 8%. The sample was peripheral blood, taken on day 0 of AZD1222 vaccination. These receptors came from an adult in good health. The CDR3 runs from the conserved cysteine through the conserved F or W. D genes are given only for firm matches. Clone size is shown for a subset of rows, as once, few, many or a class of expanded clone.

abundance	v_gene	d_gene	j_gene	CDR3nt	CDR3aa
.	TRBV7-6	TRBD1	TRBJ1-3	TGTGCCAGCAGCTTGGGACAGGGGGCGCTTGGAAACACCATATATTTT	CASSLGQGALGNTIYF
few	TRBV6-5	TRBD1	TRBJ1-1	TGTGCCAGCAGTTTGACAGGGGGCATGAACACTGAAGCTTTCTTT	CASSLTGGMNTEAFF
.	TRBV2	TRBD2	TRBJ2-3	TGTGCCAGCAGTGGGGAGGGGCCCACAGATACGCAGTATTTT	CASSGEGPTDTQYF
once	TRBV6-5	.	TRBJ1-2	TGTGCCATCGGGGGGGCTAACTATGGCTACACCTTC	CAIGGANYGYTF
few	TRBV3-1/TRBV3-2	.	TRBJ1-6	TGTGCCAGCAGCCAAGAAATGGCTCTCAGGGGTTTCAATTCACCCCTCCACTTT	CASSQEMALRGFNSPLHF
once	TRBV2	.	TRBJ2-1	TGTGCCAGCAGTGGAACTACAGGTGCCTACAATGAGCAGTTCTTC	CASSGTTGAYNEQFF
.	TRBV30	TRBD1	TRBJ1-1	TGTGCCTGGAGTGCAAGACAGGGGGGTTTGTCGGCTGAAGCTTTCTTT	CAWSARQGGLSAEAFF
.	TRBV7-2	TRBD1	TRBJ2-7	TGTGCCAGCAGCTTAGTCGGACAGGCCTACGAGCAGTACTTC	CASSLVGQAYEQYF
.	TRBV7-2	TRBD1	TRBJ1-2	TGTGCCAGCAGCTCTTCACAGGGGTACTATGGCTACACCTTC	CASSSSQGYYGYTF
.	TRBV2	TRBD1	TRBJ1-1	TGTGCCAGCATACAGGGGCTGGCTGAAGCTTTCTTT	CASIQGLAEAFF
.	TRBV27	.	TRBJ1-5	TGTGCCAGCGGACTAAATAGCAATCAGCCCCAGCATTTT	CASGLNSNQPQHF
.	TRBV14	TRBD1	TRBJ1-2	TGTGCCAGCAGCCCTCCGACAGGGTTGAACTATGGCTACACCTTC	CASSPPTGLNYGYTF
.	TRBV5-1	.	TRBJ1-3	TGCGCCAGCAGCCCGGGGACGGACGGAAACACCATATATTTT	CASSPGTDGNTIYF
.	TRBV2	.	TRBJ1-5	TGTGCCAGTCGGGACACCTACAATCAGCCCCAGCATTTT	CASRDTYNQPQHF
.	TRBV9	.	TRBJ2-1	TGTGCCAGCAGCGTAGAGGGCGGGACCTTTATGGATGAGCAGTTCTTC	CASSVEGGTFMDEQFF
.	TRBV19	.	TRBJ1-3	TGTGCCAGTAGTTCCGGGGCGTCTGGAAACACCATATATTTT	CASSSGASGNTIYF
.	TRBV19	.	TRBJ1-2	TGTGCCAGTAGTATAGACAGGGCTGATGGCTACACCTTC	CASSIDRADGYTF
.	TRBV5-4	.	TRBJ2-7	TGTGCCAGCAGCTTGGGGGGACAAAGTTACTACGAGCAGTACTTC	CASSLGGQSYYEQYF
.	TRBV2	.	TRBJ2-2	TGTGCCAGCAGTGAAGCCGGGGAATCGACCGGGGAGCTGTTTTTT	CASSEAGESTGELFF
.	TRBV7-2	.	TRBJ1-5	TGTGCCAGCAGCCTTCTCGGGGTTGACAGCAATCAGCCCCAGCATTTT	CASSLLGVDSNQPQHF
.	TRBV3-1/TRBV3-2	TRBD2	TRBJ2-7	TGTGCCAGCAGCGTCGGACTAGCTGGCGAGCAGTACTTC	CASSVGLAGEQYF
.	TRBV6-5	.	TRBJ1-2	TGTGCCAGCAGTTACGGGGGGGACTATGGCTACACCTTC	CASSYGGDYGYTF
.	TRBV3-1/TRBV3-2	.	TRBJ1-6	TGTGCCAGCAGCCTTAAGGGGGATTCACCCCTCCACTTT	CASSLKGDSPLHF
.	TRBV10-3	TRBD1	TRBJ1-5	TGTGCCACCGCAGGGACAGGGGATCAGCCCCAGCATTTT	CATAGTGDQPQHF
.	TRBV27	.	TRBJ2-3	TGTGCCAGCAGGACAGGCATCGGAATCACAGATACGCAGTATTTT	CASRTGIGITDTQYF
.	TRBV3-1/TRBV3-2	TRBD2	TRBJ2-1	TGTGCCAGCAGCCGGTCGGGACTAGCGGGTTATGAGCAGTTCTTC	CASSRSGLAGYEQFF
.	TRBV14	.	TRBJ2-7	TGTGCCAGCAGCCAAGGGCCGCACTCCTACGAGCAGTACTTC	CASSQGPHSYEQYF
.	TRBV6-5	.	TRBJ1-2	TGTGCCAGCTTTCCTTCGAGACTATATGGCTACACCTTC	CASFPSRLYGYTF
.	TRBV9	TRBD2	TRBJ2-1	TGTGCCAGCAGCGATTTCGGGGGGAATGAGCAGTTCTTC	CASSDFGGNEQFF
.	TRBV6-5	TRBD1	TRBJ1-1	TGTGCCAGCAGCTCACAGGGGGGCCTTGAAGCTTTCTTT	CASSSQGGLEAFF
.	TRBV19	.	TRBJ1-5	TGTGCCAGTAGTATACTCCGGGGCGAGAACAATCAGCCCCAGCATTTT	CASSILRGENNQPQHF
.	TRBV30	TRBD1	TRBJ1-1	TGTGCCCGGGACAGGGAACACACTGAAGCTTTCTTT	CARDREHTEAFF
.	TRBV12-3/TRBV12-4	.	TRBJ1-1	TGTGCCAGCAGCCCTCTGTTTATTGAAGCTTTCTTT	CASSPLFIEAFF
.	TRBV5-6	.	TRBJ2-7	TGTGCCAGCACCCAACTCCCATTCTTGGAACAATCCTACGAGCAGTACTTC	CASTQLPFLEQSYEQYF
.	TRBV13	.	TRBJ1-1	TGTGCCAGCAGCTTTCGGCCCAACACTGAAGCTTTCTTT	CASSFRPNTEAFF
once	TRBV23-1	.	TRBJ1-1	TGCGCCAGCCTTCGGGTTGACACTGAAGCTTTCTTT	CASLRVDTEAFF
.	TRBV10-3	.	TRBJ1-4	TGTGCCATCAGTGAGGGCAGATTTAATGAAAAACTGTTTTTT	CAISEGRFNEKLFF
.	TRBV18	.	TRBJ1-1	TGTGCCAGCTCACGCGACTTACGAGGGGAGGCTTTCTTT	CASSRDLRGEAFF
.	TRBV6-5	.	TRBJ1-5	TGTGCCAGCAGCCGGGGGGGGGCCGGGCAGCCCCAGCATTTT	CASSRGGAGQPQHF
.	TRBV7-9	.	TRBJ1-1	TGTGCCAGCAGGCCCAAGGAACGGGTAAACACTGAAGCTTTCTTT	CASRPKERVNTEAFF
.	TRBV14	.	TRBJ1-1	TGTGCCAGCAGCCAAGCTCCCGGGGCAGGTGAAGCTTTCTTT	CASSQAPGAGEAFF
.	TRBV19	.	TRBJ1-2	TGTGCCAGTAGTATCATTCGGGGGGCAGGGTATGGCTACACCTTC	CASSIIRGAGYGYTF
.	TRBV21-1	.	TRBJ1-4	TGTGCCAGCAGTCTGGCCAGGGACCTAACTAATGAAAAACTGTTTTTT	CASSLARDLTNEKLFF
.	TRBV7-9	.	TRBJ1-1	TGTGCCAGCAGCCGCCAATCGCCTGAAGCTTTCTTT	CASSRQSPEAFF
.	TRBV11-2	TRBD2	TRBJ2-3	TGTGCCAGCAGCACCGGTGCTGGCAGCGGGAATACGCAGTATTTT	CASSTGAGSGNTQYF
once	TRBV24-1	TRBD1	TRBJ2-3	TGTGCCACCAGTGATACCAGGGACAGGGACACAGATACGCAGTATTTT	CATSDTRDRDTDTQYF
once	TRBV27	TRBD1	TRBJ2-7	TGTGCCAGCAGTTGGACAGGGGTGCCCTACGAGCAGTACTTC	CASSWTGVPYEQYF
.	TRBV7-2	TRBD1	TRBJ2-7	TGTGCCAGCAGCTCCTGGGACAGGGAGGGAGGCGAGCAGTACTTC	CASSSWDREGGEQYF
once	TRBV28	TRBD2	TRBJ2-7	TGTGCCAGCAGTCCTCCGGGACTGATTACTAGCGGGCAGTACTTC	CASSPPGLITSGQYF
.	TRBV27	.	TRBJ1-6	TGTGCCAGCAGAACGGGGACCTCTGGGTATAATTCACCCCTCCACTTT	CASRTGTSGYNSPLHF
.	TRBV5-4	TRBD2	TRBJ2-1	TGTGCCAGCAGTTCGGGACTAGCGGTGAATGAGCAGTTCTTC	CASSSGLAVNEQFF
.	TRBV4-1	TRBD1	TRBJ1-1	TGCGCCAGCAGCCAACCTGACAGGGGCACTGAAGCTTTCTTT	CASSQPDRGTEAFF
.	TRBV19	TRBD1	TRBJ1-4	TGTGCCAGTAGTATTGGGGACAGAAATGAAAAACTGTTTTTT	CASSIGDRNEKLFF
.	TRBV18	TRBD1	TRBJ1-1	TGTGCCAGCTCACCAATCGTACGGACAGGGGCTAGTGAAGCTTTCTTT	CASSPIVRTGASEAFF
.	TRBV11-2	TRBD2	TRBJ2-1	TGTGCCAGCAGCCCCAAGACTAGCGGATTCTACAATGAGCAGTTCTTC	CASSPKTSGFYNEQFF
.	TRBV9	TRBD1	TRBJ1-2	TGTGCCAGCAGCGTACCGGGACAGGACCACCGGGACTATGGCTACACCTTC	CASSVPGQDHRDYGYTF
.	TRBV12-3/TRBV12-4	.	TRBJ1-6	TGTGCCAGCAGCCAAGAGCACTCGACCCTCCACTTT	CASSQEHSTLHF
.	TRBV9	TRBD2	TRBJ2-2	TGTGCCAGCAGCCCAAGCGGGGGGGCGGTCACCGGGGAGCTGTTTTTT	CASSPSGGAVTGELFF
.	TRBV11-2	TRBD1	TRBJ2-7	TGTGCCAGCAGCCCCCAGGGGGTATACGAGCAGTACTTC	CASSPQGVYEQYF